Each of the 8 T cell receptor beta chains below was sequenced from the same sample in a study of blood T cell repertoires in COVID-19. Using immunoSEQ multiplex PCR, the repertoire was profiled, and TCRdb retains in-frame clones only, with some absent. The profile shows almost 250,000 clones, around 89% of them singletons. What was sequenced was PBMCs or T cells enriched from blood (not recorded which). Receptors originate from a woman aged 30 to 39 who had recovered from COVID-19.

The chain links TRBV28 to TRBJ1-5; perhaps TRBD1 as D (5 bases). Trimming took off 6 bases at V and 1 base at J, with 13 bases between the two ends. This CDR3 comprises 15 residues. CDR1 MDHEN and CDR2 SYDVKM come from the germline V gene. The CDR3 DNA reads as TGTGCCAGCAGCGTTCACGGGGGAAGCAATCAGCCCCAGCATTTT. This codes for CASSVHGGSNQPQHF.

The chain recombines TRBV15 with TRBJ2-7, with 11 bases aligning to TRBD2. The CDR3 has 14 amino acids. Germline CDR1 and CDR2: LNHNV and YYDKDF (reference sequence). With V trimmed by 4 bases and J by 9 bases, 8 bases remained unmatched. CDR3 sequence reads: CATSILAGAAVQYF. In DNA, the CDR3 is TGTGCCACCAGCATACTAGCGGGAGCCGCTGTGCAGTACTTC.

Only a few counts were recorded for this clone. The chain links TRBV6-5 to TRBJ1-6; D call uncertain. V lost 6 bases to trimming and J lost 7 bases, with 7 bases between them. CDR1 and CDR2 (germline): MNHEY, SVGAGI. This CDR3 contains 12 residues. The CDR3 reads CASSRLNSPLHF. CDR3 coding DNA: TGTGCCAGCAGCCGTCTGAATTCACCCCTCCACTTT.

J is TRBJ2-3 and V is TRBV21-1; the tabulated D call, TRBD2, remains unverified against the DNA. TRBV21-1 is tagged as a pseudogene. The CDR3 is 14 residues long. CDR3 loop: CASRVSGSTDTQYF. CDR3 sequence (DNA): TGTGCCAGCAGGGTTAGCGGGAGCACAGATACGCAGTATTTT.

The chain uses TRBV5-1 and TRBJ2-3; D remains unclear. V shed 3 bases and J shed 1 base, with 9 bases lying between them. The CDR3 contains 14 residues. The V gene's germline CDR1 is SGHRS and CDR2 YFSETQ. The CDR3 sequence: CASSSRLRTDTQYF. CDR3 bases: TGCGCCAGCAGCTCTAGACTTCGCACAGATACGCAGTATTTT. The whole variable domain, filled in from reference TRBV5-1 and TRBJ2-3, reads KAGVTQTPRYLIKTRGQQVTLSCSPISGHRSVSWYQQTPGQGLQFLFEYFSETQRNKGNFPGRFSGRQFSNSRSEMNVSTLELGDSALYLCASSSRLRTDTQYFGPGTRLTVL.

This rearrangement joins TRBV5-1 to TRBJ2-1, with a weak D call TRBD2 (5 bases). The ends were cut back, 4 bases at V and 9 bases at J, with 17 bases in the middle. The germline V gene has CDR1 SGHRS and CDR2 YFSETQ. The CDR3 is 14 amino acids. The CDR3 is CASSPESEVGEQFF. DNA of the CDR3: TGCGCCAGCAGCCCGGAGTCGGAGGTAGGTGAGCAGTTCTTC.

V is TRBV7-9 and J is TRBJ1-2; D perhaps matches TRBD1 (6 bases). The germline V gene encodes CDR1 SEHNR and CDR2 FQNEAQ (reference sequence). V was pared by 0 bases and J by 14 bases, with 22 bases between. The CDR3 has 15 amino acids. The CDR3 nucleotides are TGTGCCAGCAGCTTAGCAGTCGTGAGGACAGAGGGGAGAACCTTC. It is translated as CASSLAVVRTEGRTF.

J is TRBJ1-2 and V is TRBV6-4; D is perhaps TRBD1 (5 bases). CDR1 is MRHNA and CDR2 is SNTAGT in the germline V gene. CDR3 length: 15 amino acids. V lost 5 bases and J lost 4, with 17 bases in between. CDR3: CASSPNWGGTYGYTF. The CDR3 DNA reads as TGTGCCAGCAGTCCCAATTGGGGCGGAACCTATGGCTACACCTTC.